Below, 32 T cell receptor beta chains from the same sample are listed, as sequenced in a study of blood T cells in healthy people across ages. PCR was performed a second time for roughly 7 to 11 cycles using a sample-barcoded 5' primer and a J-beta primer mix. Using its own MiXCR run on the 5' RACE reads, TCRdb lists one record per CDR3 protein. The sample has about 840,000 distinct CDR3 sequences; 29% are singletons. The data were also submitted as part of a second study, on T cells of mothers and their children.

The sequenced sample consisted of blood. Source of these receptors: a woman aged 40 to 50 in good health.

The J gene is TRBJ1-4, the V gene TRBV7-9, with 10 positions matching TRBD1. The CDR3 consists of 15 residues. Germline CDR1 SEHNR, CDR2 FQNEAQ (reference sequence). V dropped 6 bases and J dropped 0; count of bases not matched to a gene: 1. As DNA, the CDR3 is TGTGCCAGCAGGGGACAGGGGACAACTAATGAAAAACTGTTTTTT. It is translated as CASRGQGTTNEKLFF.

This clonotype was recorded at least ten times. The chain carries TRBV2 and TRBJ2-5; a possible D gene is TRBD2 (6 bases). Germline V lookup: CDR1 SNHLY, CDR2 FYNNEI. V was cut by 7 bases and J by 2 bases, with 14 bases left in between. The CDR3 spans 14 residues. CDR3 loop: CASTKYGRQETQYF. CDR3 coding DNA: TGTGCCAGCACTAAGTATGGGAGGCAAGAGACCCAGTACTTC.

This chain joins TRBV7-9 and TRBJ2-1, with D perhaps TRBD2 (5 bases). The ends were cut back, 6 bases at V and 9 bases at J, with 15 bases in the middle. CDR1 and CDR2 (germline): SEHNR, FQNEAQ (reference sequence). The length of the CDR3 is 13 residues. The CDR3 here is CASSSDSVVEQFF. CDR3 nucleotides: TGTGCCAGCAGTTCGGACTCGGTGGTTGAGCAGTTCTTC.

About this clonotype: A much larger clone differs from this one at a single base, so this may be a read error. CDR3 sequence (DNA): TGTGCCAGCAGCGGATCGACAAGCAATGAGCAGTTCTTC. Translating gives CASSGSTSNEQFF. This rearrangement joins TRBV9 to TRBJ2-1; no definite D call. From germline, CDR1 is SGDLS and CDR2 YYNGEE. Deletions cut 3 bases from V and 6 bases from J, with 10 bases between. CDR3 length: 13 amino acids.

A remark on this clonotype: A much larger clonotype is one base distant, so this may be a read error. The CDR3 coding sequence is TGCGCCAGCAGCTTGAGTAATTCCTACAATGAGCAGTTCTTC. Translation: CASSLSNSYNEQFF. The gene calls are TRBV5-1 and TRBJ2-1; D unresolved. This CDR3 has 14 residues. The V and J ends lost 1 base and 1 base respectively, with 6 bases between them. The germline CDR1 and CDR2 sequences are SGHRS and YFSETQ.

Comment on this clonotype: One end of the junction does not line up with germline, which may come from a read error. The chain employs TRBV5-5 and TRBJ2-7, with 9 nucleotides matching TRBD2. CDR3 size: 15 residues. Germline V lookup: CDR1 SGHKS, CDR2 YYEKEE (reference sequence). The CDR3 loop is CAGSLLAGSSYEQYF. The DNA of the CDR3 is TGTGCCGGCAGTCTCCTAGCGGGGTCGTCCTACGAGCAGTACTTC.

This clonotype was detected a few times. This may be a read error, as it is one base from a much larger clone. The chain joins TRBV11-2 to TRBJ1-2; D gene ambiguous. Per germline, CDR1 SGHAT and CDR2 FQNNGV. CDR3 length equals 15 residues. The CDR3 sequence is CTSSLEPSGSYGYTF. Here the CDR3 DNA reads TGTACCAGCAGCTTAGAACCCTCGGGCTCCTATGGCTACACCTTC. Filled out from reference TRBV11-2 and TRBJ1-2, the complete variable domain reads EAGVAQSPRYKIIEKRQSVAFWCNPISGHATLYWYQQILGQGPKLLIQFQNNGVVDDSQLPKDRFSAERLKGVDSTLKIQPAKLEDSAVYLCTSSLEPSGSYGYTFGSGTRLTVV.

This clonotype came up many times. The chain joins TRBV29-1 to TRBJ2-6; D may be TRBD1 or TRBD2 (5 bases each). Germline loops: CDR1 SQVTM, CDR2 ANQGSEA. There are 15 residues in the CDR3. V was cut by 4 bases and J by 0 bases, with 10 bases left in between. In DNA, the CDR3 is TGCAGCGTTGCTGGGACCGTCTCTGGGGCCAACGTCCTGACTTTC. Translated, it gives CSVAGTVSGANVLTF. Looking up the rest from reference TRBV29-1 and TRBJ2-6 gives the full variable domain: SAVISQKPSRDICQRGTSLTIQCQVDSQVTMMFWYRQQPGQSLTLIATANQGSEATYESGFVIDKFPISRPNLTFSTLTVSNMSPEDSSIYLCSVAGTVSGANVLTFGAGSRLTVL.

As concerns this clonotype: A much more abundant neighbour one base away suggests this may be a read error. The CDR3 loop reads CASRPGRTSYNEQYF. The CDR3 DNA is TGTGCCAGCAGACCCGGGAGGACTAGTTACAATGAGCAGTACTTC. The chain employs TRBV12-3 or TRBV12-4 and TRBJ2-1; 7 positions match TRBD2. The assigned J gene may be wrong: the sequence end matches TRBJ2-7 better. This CDR3 has 15 amino acids.

This clonotype has a handful of counts. This chain uses TRBV7-2 with TRBJ1-1; D might be TRBD1 (5 bases). V was pared by 0 bases and J by 7 bases, with 6 bases between. Per the germline V gene, CDR1 is SGHTA and CDR2 is FQGNSA. CDR3 length: 12 amino acids. CDR3 sequence reads: CASSLATVEAFF. CDR3 bases: TGTGCCAGCAGCTTAGCGACAGTTGAAGCTTTCTTT.

This clonotype has at least ten counts. The rearrangement uses TRBV25-1 and TRBJ1-1; D unclear. Germline CDR1 MGHDK, CDR2 SYGVNS. Deletions cut 1 base from V and 4 bases from J, with 10 bases between. This CDR3 has 14 residues. CDR3 region: CASSESMGSTEAFF. In nucleotides, the CDR3 is TGTGCCAGCAGTGAATCCATGGGTTCCACTGAAGCTTTCTTT.

This chain links TRBV28 with TRBJ2-3; TRBD1 agrees at 9 bases. CDR1 and CDR2 from the germline V gene are MDHEN and SYDVKM. The V segment lost 3 bases and the J segment 4 bases; nucleotides outside the gene matches: 5. The CDR3 spans 15 residues. Here the CDR3 DNA reads TGTGCCAGCAGTTTGGGACAGGGACCCGCAGATACGCAGTATTTT. This codes for CASSLGQGPADTQYF.

The rearrangement uses TRBV27 and TRBJ1-1; 7 positions agree with TRBD1. J was trimmed by 11 bases and V by 5 bases; bases with no gene match: 14. The CDR3 extends over 14 amino acids. CDR1 and CDR2 from the germline V gene are MNHEY and SMNVEV (reference sequence). CDR3 DNA sequence: TGTGCCAGCAGTCCCATAAGGACAGGAGGTGAGGCTTTCTTT. Translated, it gives CASSPIRTGGEAFF.

The rearrangement links TRBV20-1 to TRBJ2-3, with D possibly matching TRBD2 (5 bases). V lost 1 base and J lost 11, with 19 bases in between. Germline assignment: CDR1 DFQATT and CDR2 SNEGSKA (reference sequence). The CDR3 spans 14 residues. Here the CDR3 reads CSARASSGVWGQYF. CDR3 DNA: TGCAGTGCTAGAGCTAGCTCTGGGGTATGGGGGCAGTATTTT.

This clonotype has more than one count but fewer than ten. The chain recombines TRBV12-3 or TRBV12-4 with TRBJ2-3; D may be TRBD1 or TRBD2 (6 bases each). This CDR3 is 14 amino acids long. V lost 6 bases, J lost 6 bases, and 16 bases lay in between. The CDR3 DNA reads as TGTGCCAGCAGCCTCGGGGGCTTCGCGGATACGCAGTATTTT. Protein sequence: CASSLGGFADTQYF.

This chain connects TRBV5-1 to TRBJ2-5, with 8 bases identical to TRBD1. With the DNA end fitting TRBJ2-7 better, the J assignment may be wrong. The CDR3 covers 16 residues. In germline, CDR1 is SGHRS, CDR2 YFSETQ. The CDR3 spells CASSLGRDRKNYEQYF. The CDR3 DNA reads as TGCGCCAGCAGCTTAGGTCGGGACAGGAAAAACTACGAGCAGTACTTC.

This clonotype was counted a few times. The junction and the germline gene differ at one end; a read error may be behind it. This chain uses TRBV2 with TRBJ1-5; D is uncertain. The germline CDR1 and CDR2 sequences are SNHLY and FYNNEI. This CDR3 has 14 residues. CDR3 DNA: TGTACCAGCTTAGCGGCGGACCTTACTCAGCCCCAGCATTTT. It encodes CTSLAADLTQPQHF. Complete variable domain (other parts from reference TRBV2 and TRBJ1-5): EPEVTQTPSHQVTQMGQEVILRCVPISNHLYFYWYRQILGQKVEFLVSFYNNEISEKSEIFDDQFSVERPDGSNFTLKIRSTKLEDSAMYFCTSLAADLTQPQHFGDGTRLSIL.

The genes are TRBV14 and TRBJ2-7; 12 bases map to TRBD1. CDR1 and CDR2 (germline): SGHDN, FVKESK. The J segment lost 3 bases and the V segment lost 11 bases, leaving 11 bases of the junction unmatched. CDR3 length: 15 residues. The CDR3 sequence is CAGGGQGAGYYEQYF. CDR3 bases: TGTGCCGGCGGGGGACAGGGGGCAGGCTACTACGAGCAGTACTTC.

This clonotype was counted ten times or more. This chain uses TRBV15 with TRBJ2-7; D possibly matches TRBD1 or TRBD2 (5 bases each). The CDR3 has 12 amino acids. CDR1 is LNHNV and CDR2 is YYDKDF in the germline V gene (reference sequence). V was clipped by 8 bases and J by 5 bases, with 13 bases between them. The CDR3 coding sequence is TGTGCCACCTCGGGGCAGACCCACGAGCAGTACTTC. Translation: CATSGQTHEQYF. Together with reference TRBV15 and TRBJ2-7, the CDR3 gives the full variable domain: DAMVIQNPRYQVTQFGKPVTLSCSQTLNHNVMYWYQQKSSQAPKLLFHYYDKDFNNEADTPDNFQSRRPNTSFCFLDIRSPGLGDTAMYLCATSGQTHEQYFGPGTRLTVT.

This chain uses TRBV4-1 with TRBJ2-1; no reliable D call. CDR1 and CDR2 from the germline V gene are MGHRA and YSYEKL. V was clipped by 0 bases and J by 12 bases, with 9 bases between them. The CDR3 extends over 12 amino acids. The CDR3 bases are TGCGCCAGCAGCCAAGAAACGGCTCCGCAGTTCTTC. This gives the protein CASSQETAPQFF.

The V and J genes are TRBV18 and TRBJ1-4; D is unresolved. CDR3 length: 12 amino acids. V lost 1 base and J 8 bases, leaving 5 bases between the germline ends. In germline, CDR1 is KGHSH, CDR2 LQKENI. This CDR3 is CASSPQTEKLFF. The DNA of the CDR3 is TGTGCCAGCTCACCACAGACAGAAAAACTGTTTTTT.

The chain uses TRBV20-1 and TRBJ2-3; D not certain. Per germline, CDR1 DFQATT and CDR2 SNEGSKA (reference sequence). Trimming pared 1 base from V and 1 base from J, leaving 15 bases between. CDR3 length: 16 residues. DNA of the CDR3: TGCAGTGCTAGAGGACCTGTTCGAGTCCGCACAGATACGCAGTATTTT. This encodes CSARGPVRVRTDTQYF.

The chain carries TRBV18 and TRBJ1-2; 7 nucleotides align to TRBD1. Unmatched junction bases numbered 4, after V lost 2 bases and J lost 4 bases. Germline V gene lookup returns CDR1 KGHSH and CDR2 LQKENI. This CDR3 has 14 amino acids. DNA for the CDR3: TGTGCCAGCTCACCAAAAACAGGGGCCTATGGCTACACCTTC. This codes for CASSPKTGAYGYTF.

This clonotype was picked up many times. This CDR3 is CASSFRGTGSVNEQFF. In DNA form, the CDR3 reads TGTGCCAGCAGCTTCCGGGGTACAGGGTCGGTTAATGAGCAGTTCTTC. This chain connects TRBV5-6 to TRBJ2-1; maybe TRBD1 (6 bases). Germline lookup yields CDR1 SGHDT and CDR2 YYEEEE. This CDR3 comprises 16 residues. Trimming removed 2 bases from V and 7 bases from J, with 19 bases in between.

Points on this clonotype: Possible read error: a much larger clone is one base away. The J gene is TRBJ1-2, the V gene TRBV28; the D gene is possibly TRBD1 (5 bases). Germline V gene data show CDR1 as MDHEN and CDR2 as SYDVKM. The CDR3 runs to 13 residues. The CDR3 DNA reads as TGTGCCGGCAGTTTCAGGGTAAACTATGGCTACACCTTC. Protein product: CAGSFRVNYGYTF.

This clonotype occurred a few times. The gene calls are TRBV12-5 and TRBJ2-2, with 7 bases that match TRBD1. The germline V gene has CDR1 LGHNT and CDR2 FRNRAP. The CDR3 is made up of 15 amino acids. V trimming: 2 bases; J trimming: 6 bases; junction bases outside the gene matches: 6. The CDR3 DNA reads as TGTGCTAGTGGTTTGTGGCCAGGGGGTCCCGGGGAGCTGTTTTTT. This gives the protein CASGLWPGGPGELFF.

This clonotype was observed a single time. This rearrangement joins TRBV7-9 to TRBJ2-2; D is perhaps TRBD2 (5 bases). The V gene's germline CDR1 is SEHNR and CDR2 FQNEAQ (reference sequence). The CDR3 contains 15 residues. The V end was cut by 0 bases, the J end by 3 bases, with 8 bases between. CDR3 in DNA: TGTGCCAGCAGCTTAGCGATGGGAGACACCGGGGAGCTGTTTTTT. It specifies CASSLAMGDTGELFF.

There are many counts of this clonotype. The chain combines TRBV4-3 with TRBJ2-7; possible D gene TRBD1, 6 bases. Germline CDR1 and CDR2: LGHNA and YSLEER. Trimming left V 0 bases short and J 0 bases short, with 15 bases between. The CDR3 consists of 17 residues. The CDR3 DNA reads TGCGCCAGCAGCCAAGAAACGGCAGGGGCCAGCTCCTACGAGCAGTACTTC. Its protein is CASSQETAGASSYEQYF.

This clonotype was counted at least ten times. The chain is built from TRBV4-3 and TRBJ2-7; D is perhaps TRBD1 (6 bases). Germline-derived CDR1 and CDR2 are LGHNA and YSLEER. Trimming cost V 0 bases and J 4 bases, with 7 bases left between them. The CDR3 has 13 amino acids. The CDR3 spells CASSQDQGYEQYF. The DNA for the CDR3 is TGCGCCAGCAGCCAAGATCAGGGGTACGAGCAGTACTTC.

Comment on this clonotype: At one boundary the junction diverges from the germline segment, which might be a read error. The V gene is TRBV12-3 or TRBV12-4, the J gene TRBJ1-1, with D possibly matching TRBD1 (5 bases). The CDR3 has 15 residues. The CDR3 nucleotides are TGTGCCAGCAGTCAGGGATTATTAGAGAACGCTGAAGCTTTCTTT. Translated: CASSQGLLENAEAFF.

This clonotype was seen only a few times. The rearrangement links TRBV20-1 to TRBJ2-7, with D maybe TRBD1 (6 bases). The germline V gene encodes CDR1 DFQATT and CDR2 SNEGSKA (reference sequence). This CDR3 is built from 15 residues. V was trimmed by 1 base and J by 3 bases, leaving 16 bases between them. CDR3 amino acids: CSARATAGVDYEQYF. The CDR3 bases are TGCAGTGCTAGAGCCACGGCAGGGGTGGACTACGAGCAGTACTTC.

In its sample, this clonotype was seen a few times. V usage is TRBV7-6 and J usage is TRBJ2-5, with unresolved D. Trimming stripped 5 bases from V and 11 bases from J, with 18 bases between. Germline CDR1 SGHVS, CDR2 FNYEAQ. CDR3 length equals 13 residues. The CDR3, as DNA: TGTGCCAGCAGCGCATCTTTCTTGGATGAGCAGTACTTC. Translating gives CASSASFLDEQYF.